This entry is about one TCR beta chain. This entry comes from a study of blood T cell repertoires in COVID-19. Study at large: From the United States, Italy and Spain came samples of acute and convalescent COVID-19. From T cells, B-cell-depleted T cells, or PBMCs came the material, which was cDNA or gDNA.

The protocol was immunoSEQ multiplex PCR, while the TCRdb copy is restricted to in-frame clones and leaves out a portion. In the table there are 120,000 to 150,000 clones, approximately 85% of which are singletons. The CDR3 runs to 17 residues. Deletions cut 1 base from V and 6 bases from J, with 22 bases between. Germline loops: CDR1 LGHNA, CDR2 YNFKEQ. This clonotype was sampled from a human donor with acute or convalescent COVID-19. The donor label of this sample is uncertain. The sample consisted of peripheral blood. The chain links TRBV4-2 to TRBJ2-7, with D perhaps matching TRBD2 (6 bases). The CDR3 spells CASSQGGVVPLDGEQYF. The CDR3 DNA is TGTGCCAGCAGCCAAGGCGGGGTTGTTCCTCTTGATGGCGAGCAGTACTTC.